The 9 T cell receptor beta chains below were found in one sample sequenced in a study of T cells in localized non-small cell lung cancer (dated by TCRdb to 2019 to 2021). The method behind the library was the immunoSEQ multiplex PCR assay. As stored in TCRdb, this immuneACCESS dataset retains in-frame rearrangements with V and J assigned. A fraction of the clones does not appear; measured against another copy, unresolved V genes explain less than half of the discrepancy, and the remainder lacks a known reason. The sample table contains 30,000 to 40,000 clones; only one count was recorded for approximately 86% of them. The ten largest clones take up roughly 6.1% of the sample. Material: peripheral blood, obtained before any cancer treatment. Receptors originate from a man between 40 and 70 years old with stage I lung adenocarcinoma.

Comments on this clone: One end of the junction does not line up with germline, which may come from a read error. At the DNA level, this CDR3 is encoded by other sequences in the same sample as well. V and J are TRBV6-1 and TRBJ1-3; D call uncertain. The CDR3 is 14 residues long. In germline, CDR1 is MNHNS, CDR2 SASEGT. The CDR3 bases are TGTGCCAGCAGTGATGGGTCCTCTGGAAATACCATATATTTT. Residues: CASSDGSSGNTIYF.

The V gene is TRBV10-3, the J gene TRBJ2-1; TRBD2 agrees at 11 bases. This CDR3 comprises 17 residues. Germline V gene sequence: CDR1 ENHRY, CDR2 SYGVKD. V was clipped by 9 bases and J by 0 bases; unmatched bases: 10. CDR3 coding DNA: TGTGCCATTGCCGGGACTAGCGGCCTAAGCTCCTACAATGAGCAGTTCTTC. It is translated as CAIAGTSGLSSYNEQFF.

The rearrangement links TRBV27 to TRBJ2-1; the D gene is possibly TRBD1 (5 bases). The CDR3 contains 15 residues. V lost 2 bases, J lost 1 base, and 9 bases lay in between. Looked up from germline, CDR1 is MNHEY and CDR2 is SMNVEV (reference sequence). The CDR3 bases are TGTGCCAGCAGTTTAATTAGGGGTTCCTACAATGAGCAGTTCTTC. Residues: CASSLIRGSYNEQFF.

CDR3 coding DNA: TGCGCCAGCAGCCCCGACAGGGGGCTAGGGGAGCAGTTCTTC. Translated, it gives CASSPDRGLGEQFF. This chain connects TRBV5-1 to TRBJ2-1; 10 bases agree with TRBD1. Per the germline V gene, CDR1 is SGHRS and CDR2 is YFSETQ. V shed 4 bases and J 10 bases; nucleotides not matched to a gene: 8. The CDR3 spans 14 residues.

The V call is TRBV7-9, the J call TRBJ2-7; a weak D match, TRBD2 (5 bases). Trimming removed 1 base from V and 5 bases from J, with 18 bases in between. In germline, CDR1 is SEHNR, CDR2 FQNEAQ (reference sequence). The CDR3 is made up of 16 amino acids. CDR3 nucleotide sequence: TGTGCCAGCAGCTTAGAGGGTGGCCGGGGAAGAAACGAGCAGTACTTC. Translated: CASSLEGGRGRNEQYF.

This CDR3 reads CASRTWGQTYGYTF. The CDR3 DNA is TGTGCCAGCAGGACCTGGGGACAAACGTATGGCTACACCTTC. V and J are TRBV5-4 and TRBJ1-2; TRBD1 might be the D (6 bases). This CDR3 has 14 amino acids. Germline V gene sequence: CDR1 SGHNT, CDR2 YYREEE (reference sequence). V gave up 5 bases and J gave up 5 bases, with 16 bases separating them.

This clone was found once. The chain links TRBV18 to TRBJ1-2; D unresolved. Germline V CDR1 and CDR2: KGHSH, LQKENI. This CDR3 contains 15 residues. The germline V and J ends were trimmed by 6 bases and 0 bases, with 14 bases remaining between them. The CDR3 DNA reads as TGTGCCAGCTCGCCAAACCAGGATCCTAACTATGGCTACACCTTC. Translated, it gives CASSPNQDPNYGYTF.

The chain employs TRBV7-3 and TRBJ2-1; D remains ambiguous. CDR1 is SGHTA, CDR2 FQGTGA, per germline. The CDR3 totals 11 residues. Trimming removed 2 bases at V and 7 bases at J, with 3 bases between. CDR3 region: CASSLGNEQFF. The CDR3 nucleotides read TGTGCCAGCAGCTTAGGGAATGAGCAGTTCTTC.

This rearrangement joins TRBV7-8 to TRBJ2-4; 13 bases match TRBD2. The CDR3 loop spans 16 amino acids. Germline values: CDR1 SGHVS, CDR2 FQNEAQ. V dropped 4 bases and J dropped 7; count of bases not matched to a gene: 7. The CDR3 DNA is TGTGCCAGCAGCTCCCGACTAGCGGGAGGTGTTAACATTCAGTACTTC. This encodes CASSSRLAGGVNIQYF.